This is a list of T cell receptor beta chains from one sample in a study. TCRdb reanalysed the RT-PCR reads using MiXCR and keeps one entry per CDR3 protein. Of 650,000 to 800,000 distinct CDR3 sequences listed, approximately 15% are singletons. The sample comprised memory CD4+ T cells from blood. The receptors here all came from a female donor in good health, serving as a healthy control. The CDR3 runs from the conserved cysteine through the conserved F or W. The D gene is left open where the match is weak. Rows give clone size only sometimes, using once, few, many, or a class for an expanded clone.

abundance: many; v_gene: TRBV20-1; j_gene: TRBJ2-3; d_gene: TRBD2; CDR3aa: CSAVGLAGVVDTQYF; CDR3nt: TGCAGTGCCGTGGGACTAGCGGGAGTGGTAGATACGCAGTATTTT
abundance: .; v_gene: TRBV25-1; j_gene: TRBJ1-1; d_gene: .; CDR3aa: CASSESTEAFF; CDR3nt: TGTGCCAGCAGTGAATCTACTGAAGCTTTCTTT
abundance: few; v_gene: TRBV7-9; j_gene: TRBJ2-7; d_gene: TRBD1; CDR3aa: CASRGTGGVNEQYF; CDR3nt: TGTGCCAGCAGAGGGACAGGGGGCGTGAACGAGCAGTACTTC
abundance: few; v_gene: TRBV6-2/TRBV6-3; j_gene: TRBJ2-5; d_gene: .; CDR3aa: CASSYSGQETQYF; CDR3nt: TGTGCCAGCAGTTACTCGGGTCAAGAGACCCAGTACTTC
abundance: .; v_gene: TRBV6-5; j_gene: TRBJ2-1; d_gene: TRBD2; CDR3aa: CASHSGTDYNEQFF; CDR3nt: TGTGCCAGCCACAGCGGGACCGACTACAATGAGCAGTTCTTC
abundance: few; v_gene: TRBV7-3; j_gene: TRBJ2-5; d_gene: TRBD1; CDR3aa: CASSATGGQKSKTQYF; CDR3nt: TGTGCCAGCAGCGCAACAGGGGGCCAAAAGTCTAAGACCCAGTACTTC
abundance: many; v_gene: TRBV5-1; j_gene: TRBJ2-7; d_gene: TRBD1; CDR3aa: CASRAGQGPSYEQYF; CDR3nt: TGCGCCAGCAGAGCGGGACAGGGTCCTTCCTACGAGCAGTACTTC
abundance: few; v_gene: TRBV12-3/TRBV12-4; j_gene: TRBJ2-2; d_gene: .; CDR3aa: CASSGVMAGELFF; CDR3nt: TGTGCCAGCAGTGGGGTTATGGCCGGGGAGCTGTTTTTT
abundance: .; v_gene: TRBV6-6; j_gene: TRBJ2-1; d_gene: .; CDR3aa: CASSYNRGNEQFF; CDR3nt: TGTGCCAGCAGTTACAATAGGGGAAATGAGCAGTTCTTC
abundance: .; v_gene: TRBV7-2; j_gene: TRBJ1-1; d_gene: .; CDR3aa: CASSPPGLLNTEAFF; CDR3nt: TGTGCCAGCAGCCCCCCGGGACTGTTGAACACTGAAGCTTTCTTT
abundance: .; v_gene: TRBV5-4; j_gene: TRBJ1-2; d_gene: TRBD1; CDR3aa: CASSYGTGLGGGYTF; CDR3nt: TGTGCCAGCAGTTACGGGACAGGGCTGGGAGGTGGCTACACCTTC
abundance: .; v_gene: TRBV9; j_gene: TRBJ2-1; d_gene: TRBD2; CDR3aa: CASSVDRGGVDEQFF; CDR3nt: TGTGCCAGCAGCGTAGATCGGGGGGGAGTCGATGAGCAGTTCTTC
abundance: many; v_gene: TRBV20-1; j_gene: TRBJ1-2; d_gene: .; CDR3aa: CSARDNWNGYTF; CDR3nt: TGCAGTGCGAGGGACAATTGGAATGGCTACACCTTC
abundance: .; v_gene: TRBV5-1; j_gene: TRBJ2-7; d_gene: .; CDR3aa: CASSLHMEGGEQYF; CDR3nt: TGCGCCAGCAGCCTACACATGGAGGGAGGCGAGCAGTACTTC
abundance: .; v_gene: TRBV20-1; j_gene: TRBJ1-4; d_gene: .; CDR3aa: CSAEGPHRDTNEKLFF; CDR3nt: TGCAGTGCGGAAGGACCTCACAGGGATACTAATGAAAAACTGTTTTTT
abundance: .; v_gene: TRBV4-2; j_gene: TRBJ2-1; d_gene: .; CDR3aa: CASSQGVAGSSYNEQFF; CDR3nt: TGTGCCAGCAGCCAAGGCGTGGCGGGGAGCTCCTACAATGAGCAGTTCTTC
abundance: .; v_gene: TRBV9; j_gene: TRBJ2-7; d_gene: TRBD1; CDR3aa: CASSATGENYEQYF; CDR3nt: TGTGCCAGCAGCGCGACAGGGGAGAACTACGAGCAGTACTTC
abundance: .; v_gene: TRBV6-6; j_gene: TRBJ1-5; d_gene: TRBD1; CDR3aa: CASRSPDRGYNQPQHF; CDR3nt: TGTGCCAGCAGATCCCCGGACAGGGGATACAATCAGCCCCAGCATTTT
abundance: .; v_gene: TRBV6-2/TRBV6-3; j_gene: TRBJ2-3; d_gene: .; CDR3aa: CATRPILTDTQYF; CDR3nt: TGTGCCACCAGACCGATCCTCACAGATACGCAGTATTTT
abundance: many; v_gene: TRBV3-1; j_gene: TRBJ2-7; d_gene: .; CDR3aa: CASSQEGGAQYF; CDR3nt: TGTGCCAGCAGCCAAGAGGGGGGGGCACAGTACTTC
abundance: many; v_gene: TRBV12-3/TRBV12-4; j_gene: TRBJ2-3; d_gene: .; CDR3aa: CASILTIGRTDTQYF; CDR3nt: TGTGCCAGCATCCTAACCATTGGTCGCACAGATACGCAGTATTTT
abundance: .; v_gene: TRBV7-8; j_gene: TRBJ1-5; d_gene: .; CDR3aa: CASSQQGGAANQPQHF; CDR3nt: TGTGCCAGCAGCCAACAGGGAGGGGCCGCCAATCAGCCCCAGCATTTT
abundance: many; v_gene: TRBV4-3; j_gene: TRBJ2-7; d_gene: TRBD2; CDR3aa: CASSKGLAGNYEQYF; CDR3nt: TGCGCCAGCAGCAAGGGACTAGCGGGAAACTACGAGCAGTACTTC
abundance: .; v_gene: TRBV4-2; j_gene: TRBJ2-2; d_gene: TRBD2; CDR3aa: CASSQVLLAGETGELFF; CDR3nt: TGTGCCAGCAGCCAAGTTTTGCTAGCGGGAGAAACCGGGGAGCTGTTTTTT
abundance: .; v_gene: TRBV7-2; j_gene: TRBJ1-2; d_gene: TRBD1; CDR3aa: CASSLGGGTANPRGYTF; CDR3nt: TGTGCCAGCAGCTTAGGGGGGGGGACAGCTAACCCGCGGGGCTACACCTTC